This entry concerns a single T cell receptor (beta chain). This receptor's antigen is unknown. No much larger clonotype is one base removed from it; base qualities were not supplied. These data originate in a study of response to subunit inactivated influenza vaccine (dated by TCRdb to between 2017 and 2018). Some background on the complete study: To follow how T cells responded to a trivalent subunit inactivated influenza vaccine, the researchers relied on deep quantitative profiling of the T cell receptor repertoire. What the research found in general, with its limitations: According to the authors, only a limited number of new T cells may be recruited by each seasonal influenza vaccination.

Library preparation employed RT-PCR. The sequencer was an Illumina HiSeq 2500. TCRdb cleaned the public reads at Q25 with fastp, built clones with MiXCR and kept in-frame beta chains. Each CDR3 protein gets just one entry, which takes the most common genes and DNA from the rows behind it. A total of some 500,000 distinct CDR3 sequences appear in this sample, around 25% of them only once. The biggest ten clones account for 1.5% to 2% of the sample. As encoded in the germline V gene (reference sequence), CDR1 is SGHAT while CDR2 is FQDESV. At the junction V is shortened by 3 bases and J by 1 base, with 10 bases in between. The CDR3 has 14 amino acids, counting the end cysteine and phenylalanine. The retained sequence is limited to the CDR3, 42 bases, with the frame set at the first base.

The TCR sequence derives from a middle-aged man who received an inactivated influenza vaccine. Donor details come from another sample of the same person, matched by shared clones. The chain employs TRBV11-1 and TRBJ2-7; possibly the D gene is TRBD1, per 6 matching bases. The sample consisted of CD4+ T cells sorted from PBMCs, taken about 5 days after vaccination. The DNA sequence is as follows: TGTGCCAGCAGCTTGGGGGCGCGGTCCTACGAGCAGTACTTC. It translates as CASSLGARSYEQYF.